The source of this T cell receptor beta chain is a study of OX40 agonist ivuxolimab in advanced cancers. The data were produced by immunoSEQ multiplex PCR, yet TCRdb's version contains in-frame clones alone and is incomplete. The table shows approximately 41,000 clones, with around 81% occurring only once. The length of the CDR3 is 11 residues. V lost 6 bases and J lost 5, with 10 bases in between. Germline V gene sequence: CDR1 GTSNPN, CDR2 SVGIG (reference sequence). Overall study findings and caveats: In the 0.1-3.0 mg/kg groups, partial responders showed among the lowest expansion.

A note on this clone: As yet, its antigen is unknown.

The rearrangement uses TRBV30 and TRBJ1-1, with D uncertain. The input for sequencing was CD4+ or CD8+ T cells sorted from blood, taken in a trial of the OX40 agonist ivuxolimab. The receptor was isolated from an adult with an advanced solid tumor such as melanoma, head and neck, liver or kidney cancer. In DNA form, the CDR3 reads TGTGCCTGTGGGTCATTTACTGAAGCTTTCTTT. Its protein is CACGSFTEAFF.